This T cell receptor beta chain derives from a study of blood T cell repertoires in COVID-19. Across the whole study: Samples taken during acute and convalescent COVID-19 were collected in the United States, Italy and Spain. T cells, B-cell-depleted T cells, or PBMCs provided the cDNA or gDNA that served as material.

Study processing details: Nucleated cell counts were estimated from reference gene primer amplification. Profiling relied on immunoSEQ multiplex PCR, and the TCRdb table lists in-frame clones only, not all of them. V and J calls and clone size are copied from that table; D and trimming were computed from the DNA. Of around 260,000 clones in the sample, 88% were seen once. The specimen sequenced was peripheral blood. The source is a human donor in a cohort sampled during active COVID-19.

CDR3: CASSYMTSGNEQFF. The CDR3 DNA is TGTGCCAGCAGTTATATGACTAGCGGCAATGAGCAGTTCTTC. This chain uses TRBV6-2 or TRBV6-3 with TRBJ2-1, with 9 bases fitting TRBD2. Germline V gene lookup returns CDR1 MNHEY and CDR2 SVGEGT. Trimming took 3 bases from V and 6 from J; bases not matched to a gene: 3. The CDR3 has 14 amino acids.